What follows describes a single T cell receptor beta chain. No antigen is known for it. The sample originates from a study of T cell responses to AZD1222 COVID-19 vaccine. Study-level points and caveats: It should be noted that donors were predominantly white British and more often female, and clonal diversity was possibly underestimated.

Clones were sequenced by immunoSEQ multiplex PCR, and TCRdb holds only the in-frame ones, with some missing. The data hold 100,000 to 140,000 clones, with 92% observed a single time. V dropped 7 bases and J dropped 0 bases, with 13 bases sitting between them. The CDR3 consists of 15 residues. CDR1 is LNHDA, CDR2 SQIVND, per germline (reference sequence). The clonotype was recovered from an adult who received the AZD1222 COVID-19 vaccine. Sequenced material: peripheral blood, taken 28 days after the second AZD1222 dose. This rearrangement joins TRBV19 to TRBJ1-3; D unclear. CDR3 DNA: TGTGCCAGTAAGGGAATCGCGCTCTCTGGAAACACCATATATTTT. This translates into CASKGIALSGNTIYF.